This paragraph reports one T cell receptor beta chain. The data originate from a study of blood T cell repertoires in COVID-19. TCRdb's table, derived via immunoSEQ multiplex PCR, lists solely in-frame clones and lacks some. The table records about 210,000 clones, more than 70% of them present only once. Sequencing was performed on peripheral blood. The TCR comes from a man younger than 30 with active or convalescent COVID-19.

CDR3 sequence reads: CASSPTGDSYEQYF. The CDR3 region has the DNA TGTGCCAGCAGCCCCACAGGGGATTCCTACGAGCAGTACTTC. The V gene is TRBV6-5, the J gene TRBJ2-7; the match to TRBD1 covers 7 bases. The CDR3 is made up of 14 amino acids. With 6 bases clipped from V and 1 base from J, the junction kept 6 bases outside the gene matches. Looked up from germline, CDR1 is MNHEY and CDR2 is SVGAGI.